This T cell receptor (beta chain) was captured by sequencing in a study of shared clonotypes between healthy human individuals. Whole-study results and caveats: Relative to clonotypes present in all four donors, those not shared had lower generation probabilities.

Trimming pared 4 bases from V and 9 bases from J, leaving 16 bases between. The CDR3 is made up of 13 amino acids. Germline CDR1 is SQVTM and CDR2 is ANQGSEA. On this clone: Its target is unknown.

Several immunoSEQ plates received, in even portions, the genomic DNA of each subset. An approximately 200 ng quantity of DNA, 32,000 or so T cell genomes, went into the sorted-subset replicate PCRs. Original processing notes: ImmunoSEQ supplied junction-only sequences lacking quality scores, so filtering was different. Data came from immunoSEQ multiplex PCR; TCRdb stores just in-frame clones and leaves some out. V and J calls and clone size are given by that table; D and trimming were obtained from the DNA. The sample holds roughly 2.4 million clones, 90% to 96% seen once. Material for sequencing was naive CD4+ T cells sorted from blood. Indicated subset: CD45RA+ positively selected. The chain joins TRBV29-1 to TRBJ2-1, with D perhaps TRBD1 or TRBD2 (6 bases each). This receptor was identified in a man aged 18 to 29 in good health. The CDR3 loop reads CSVVGEGGSEQFF. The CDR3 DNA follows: TGCAGCGTTGTCGGAGAGGGGGGAAGTGAGCAGTTCTTC.